The source of this T cell receptor (beta chain) is a study of human T cells and chemical hapten exposure. Study results and limitations: Sensitization with DPC brought no change to TCRs above 1 in 1000 in frequency.

TCRdb itself ran the RACE reads through MiXCR, one entry per CDR3 protein. There are roughly 200,000 distinct CDR3 sequences in the sample; 20% to 25% occur only once, and about 6.7% lies in the top ten. Time point defined: patch test 1, 2 weeks after DPC sensitization. Specified treatment: therapeutic diphenylcyclopropenone sensitization with weekly scalp DPC. This clonotype was seen ten or more times. Its antigen remains unidentified. The CDR3 consists of 15 residues. The V end was cut by 1 base, the J end by 4 bases, with 14 bases between. Germline V gene lookup returns CDR1 SQVTM and CDR2 ANQGSEA. J is TRBJ2-1 and V is TRBV29-1, with D possibly matching TRBD2 (7 bases). This TCR derives from a woman aged 50 to 60 with alopecia areata. Some clones in this sample may be carry-over from other donors' samples. The specimen comprised whole blood, sampled in connection with sensitization to the hapten diphenylcyclopropenone (DPC). For the CDR3, the DNA is TGCAGCGTTGAAGGGGGGCGGGAGCGGTACAATGAGCAGTTCTTC. It yields the protein CSVEGGRERYNEQFF.